The 17 T cell receptor beta chains presented below share a single source sample, sequenced in a study of T cell repertoires in aging, cancer and after chemotherapy. Peripheral blood genomic DNA, not sorted cells or RNA, was the template. A mixed TRB-A/B primer pool amplified rearranged TRB by multiplex touch-down PCR. TCRdb reprocessed the multiplex PCR reads via MiXCR and lists one record per CDR3 protein. This sample carries over 10,000 distinct CDR3 sequences, roughly 20% of them seen once, and the ten largest clones take 5% to 6%. The sequenced sample consisted of blood. The receptors originated from a human donor in good health.

This clonotype was detected only once. The chain has TRBV18 and TRBJ1-2; 8 bases map to TRBD1. The CDR3 totals 15 residues. Germline CDR1 KGHSH, CDR2 LQKENI. J was trimmed by 3 bases and V by 5 bases; bases with no gene match: 8. CDR3 sequence reads: CASSSDRGSHYGYTF. The CDR3 nucleotides are TGTGCCAGCTCATCCGACAGGGGTTCCCACTATGGCTACACCTTC.

V is TRBV6-6 and J is TRBJ2-3; D uncertain. V was cut by 6 bases and J by 0 bases, with 4 bases left in between. This CDR3 has 12 amino acids. Per germline, CDR1 MNHNY and CDR2 SVGAGI (reference sequence). CDR3 sequence: CASRGSTDTQYF. CDR3 bases: TGTGCCAGCAGGGGGAGCACAGATACGCAGTATTTT.

The chain couples TRBV4-2 to TRBJ1-2; TRBD1 agrees at 11 bases. CDR3 length: 18 residues. V was pared by 0 bases and J by 5 bases, with 11 bases of the junction left unmatched. Germline V gene data show CDR1 as LGHNA and CDR2 as YNFKEQ. The CDR3 region is CASSQDSTGTGGPYGYTF. For the CDR3, the DNA is TGTGCCAGCAGCCAAGATTCAACAGGGACAGGGGGTCCTTATGGCTACACCTTC.

This clonotype was found a few times. The V call is TRBV12-3 or TRBV12-4, the J call TRBJ2-1; 8 bases map to TRBD1. After removal of 6 bases from V and 5 bases from J, the junction contained 15 bases not matched to a gene. The CDR3 runs to 17 residues. CDR3 in amino acids: CASRLRTGTLPHNEQFF. The CDR3 DNA reads as TGTGCCAGCAGGCTCCGGACAGGGACTCTCCCCCACAATGAGCAGTTCTTC.

The chain has TRBV6-5 and TRBJ2-2; 8 nucleotides agree with TRBD2. CDR1 MNHEY and CDR2 SVGAGI come from the germline V gene. The junction had 5 bases not matched to a gene; V was cut back by 4 bases and J by 1 base. The CDR3 totals 16 residues. Here the CDR3 reads CASSSLRGGNTGELFF. CDR3 nucleotides: TGTGCCAGCAGTTCCCTCCGGGGGGGGAACACCGGGGAGCTGTTTTTT.

The chain uses TRBV5-1 and TRBJ1-1; no firm D call. Germline CDR1 reads SGHRS; CDR2 reads YFSETQ. V was clipped by 7 bases and J by 1 base, with 17 bases between them. This CDR3 region has 15 residues. For the CDR3, the DNA is TGCGCCAGCGGAGACAAAAGATCTTCGAACACTGAAGCTTTCTTT. Its translation: CASGDKRSSNTEAFF.

This clonotype is medium-sized (0.01 to 0.1%) in the sample. This chain connects TRBV19 to TRBJ2-7; tentative D call: TRBD1 (5 bases). The CDR3 runs 14 residues. Germline CDR1 and CDR2: LNHDA and SQIVND (reference sequence). Trimming removed 6 bases at V and 5 bases at J, with 17 bases between. Here the CDR3 reads CASRSRGRTDEQYF. The CDR3 nucleotides are TGTGCCAGTAGGTCTAGGGGAAGGACGGACGAGCAGTACTTC.

The chain combines TRBV5-1 with TRBJ2-2, with D possibly being TRBD1 (6 bases). The CDR3 runs 17 residues. The V end was cut by 6 bases, the J end by 2 bases, with 20 bases between. From germline, CDR1 is SGHRS and CDR2 YFSETQ. The CDR3 DNA sequence: TGCGCCAGCACCACTAATCCGGGACAACTTAACACCGGGGAGCTGTTTTTT. This translates into CASTTNPGQLNTGELFF.

The chain employs TRBV6-2 or TRBV6-3 and TRBJ2-2; 10 bases match TRBD2. Germline V lookup: CDR1 MNHEY, CDR2 SVGEGT. This CDR3 contains 15 residues. The V and J ends lost 5 bases and 4 bases, in that order; junction bases with no gene match: 4. DNA for the CDR3: TGTGCCAGCAGTAGCGGGGGGGCGACCACCGGGGAGCTGTTTTTT. It yields the protein CASSSGGATTGELFF.

This clonotype is classed as medium-sized (0.01 to 0.1%). V and J are TRBV7-2 and TRBJ2-3; D is unclear. The CDR3 covers 14 residues. Germline V gene lookup returns CDR1 SGHTA and CDR2 FQGNSA. The V end was cut by 6 bases, the J end by 2 bases, with 12 bases between. The CDR3 DNA is TGTGCCAGCAGGAAGAGCTTGTTCACAGATACGCAGTATTTT. Amino acids: CASRKSLFTDTQYF.

The rearrangement links TRBV12-3 or TRBV12-4 to TRBJ2-2; 12 nucleotides agree with TRBD1. V dropped 1 base and J dropped 3; count of bases not matched to a gene: 15. The CDR3 extends over 21 amino acids. DNA for the CDR3: TGTGCCAGCAGTTTAGTATCTGGGACAGGGGGCGCATCCTCGTACACCGGGGAGCTGTTTTTT. This encodes CASSLVSGTGGASSYTGELFF.

As to this clonotype: One end of the junction fails to match germline, which may point to a read error. V gene TRBV5-4 combines with J gene TRBJ1-2, with D possibly TRBD1 on 6 matching bases. The CDR3 is 15 residues long. The V gene's germline CDR1 is SGHNT and CDR2 YYREEE (reference sequence). CDR3 sequence: CARSLARAGVIGYTF. The CDR3, as DNA: TGTGCCAGAAGCTTGGCCCGGGCAGGGGTGATTGGCTACACCTTC.

This clonotype was observed a handful of times. V gene TRBV6-6 combines with J gene TRBJ2-5; D tentatively fits TRBD1 or TRBD2 (5 bases each). V was shortened by 2 bases and J by 3 bases, with 16 bases between the two germline ends. The CDR3 contains 16 residues. Germline V lookup: CDR1 MNHNY, CDR2 SVGAGI (reference sequence). The chain's CDR3 is CASSYSWGSPEETQYF. In nucleotides, the CDR3 is TGTGCCAGCAGTTACAGTTGGGGGAGTCCGGAAGAGACCCAGTACTTC.

The J gene is TRBJ2-2, the V gene TRBV4-3; 12 bases are a match to TRBD2. After removal of 5 bases from V and 8 bases from J, the junction contained 6 bases not matched to a gene. The CDR3 is 15 amino acids. Germline CDR1 reads LGHNA; CDR2 reads YSLEER. CDR3 coding DNA: TGCGCCAGCAGCGTAGGACTAGCGGGGTTAGGGGAGCTGTTTTTT. Translated, it gives CASSVGLAGLGELFF.

The chain recombines TRBV18 with TRBJ2-7; no clear D gene. V was shortened by 4 bases and J by 3 bases, with 13 bases between the two germline ends. The CDR3 contains 14 residues. Germline V gene data show CDR1 as KGHSH and CDR2 as LQKENI. The CDR3 is CASSRAGTLYEQYF. The CDR3 DNA reads as TGTGCCAGCTCACGGGCCGGAACCCTCTACGAGCAGTACTTC.

This clonotype was recorded many times. The rearrangement joins TRBV30 to TRBJ2-3, with D uncertain. Looked up from germline, CDR1 is GTSNPN and CDR2 is SVGIG (reference sequence). V shed 2 bases and J shed 1 base, with 10 bases lying between them. The CDR3 runs to 14 residues. This CDR3 reads CAWSPTRRTDTQYF. The CDR3 DNA sequence: TGTGCCTGGAGTCCCACCCGCCGCACAGATACGCAGTATTTT.

This clonotype is termed medium-sized. J is TRBJ1-2 and V is TRBV5-6; 9 bases are a match to TRBD1. The CDR3 totals 13 residues. Germline CDR1 is SGHDT and CDR2 is YYEEEE. After removal of 4 bases from V and 5 bases from J, the junction contained 3 bases not matched to a gene. The CDR3 sequence: CASSRDREYGYTF. CDR3 DNA: TGTGCCAGCAGCCGGGACAGGGAATATGGCTACACCTTC.